The 26 T cell receptor beta chains below all came from one sample that was sequenced in a study of relationships among human T cell subsets. TCR alpha and beta CDR3s were amplified from mRNA by semiquantitative ARM-PCR. In ARM-PCR, communal superprimers followed tagged nested gene-specific primers for exponential amplification. TCRdb re-derived calls from the multiplex PCR reads in MiXCR, one entry per CDR3 protein. The sample carries around 14,000 distinct CDR3 sequences, around 62% recorded once. The material sequenced was total T cells sorted from blood. The origin of the receptors is a man in his forties in good health.

This chain connects TRBV2 to TRBJ2-1; TRBD1 matches at 8 bases. The length of the CDR3 is 15 residues. The germline V gene has CDR1 SNHLY and CDR2 FYNNEI. V was pared by 2 bases and J by 6 bases, with 6 bases of the junction left unmatched. The CDR3 nucleotides read TGTGCCAGCAGTGAAACACAGGGGGTGTTCAATGAGCAGTTCTTC. Its translation: CASSETQGVFNEQFF.

The gene calls are TRBV27 and TRBJ2-7; 11 nucleotides line up with TRBD1. Trimming at V came to 8 bases and at J to 5 bases, leaving 5 bases not matched to a gene. CDR3 length: 13 amino acids. Germline V lookup: CDR1 MNHEY, CDR2 SMNVEV (reference sequence). The CDR3 reads CASADRGPDEQYF. CDR3 bases: TGTGCCAGCGCGGACAGGGGGCCGGACGAGCAGTACTTC.

V is TRBV28 and J is TRBJ1-3; no firm D call. The CDR3 contains 13 residues. The germline V gene encodes CDR1 MDHEN and CDR2 SYDVKM. V was shortened by 3 bases and J by 4 bases, with 7 bases between the two germline ends. CDR3 nucleotides: TGTGCCAGCAGTTTTTCGTACGGAAACACCATATATTTT. Protein product: CASSFSYGNTIYF.

The gene calls are TRBV28 and TRBJ1-4; D call uncertain. The V end was cut by 7 bases, the J end by 0 bases, with 15 bases between. There are 16 residues in the CDR3. Germline loops: CDR1 MDHEN, CDR2 SYDVKM. CDR3 protein: CASTARDGATNEKLFF. The CDR3 DNA reads TGTGCCAGCACCGCCCGCGACGGCGCAACTAATGAAAAACTGTTTTTT.

This chain uses TRBV14 with TRBJ2-3; D possibly matches TRBD1 or TRBD2 (6 bases each). Germline assignment: CDR1 SGHDN and CDR2 FVKESK. CDR3 length equals 13 residues. The germline V and J ends were trimmed by 2 bases and 6 bases, with 9 bases remaining between them. The CDR3, as DNA: TGTGCCAGCAGCCAATCCGGGGGCGATACGCAGTATTTT. This translates into CASSQSGGDTQYF.

The CDR3 bases are TGTGCCAGCAGCAATCTCCCGGGAGATACGCAGTATTTT. Its protein is CASSNLPGDTQYF. This chain joins TRBV7-8 and TRBJ2-3; D is undetermined. The CDR3 loop spans 13 amino acids. Germline CDR1 reads SGHVS; CDR2 reads FQNEAQ. The germline V and J ends were trimmed by 5 bases and 5 bases, with 11 bases remaining between them.

The V gene is TRBV29-1, the J gene TRBJ2-1; possibly TRBD1 for D (5 bases). The CDR3 covers 11 residues. With 7 bases removed from V and 9 bases from J, the gap between germline ends came to 13 bases. The germline gives CDR1 SQVTM, CDR2 ANQGSEA. CDR3 sequence (DNA): TGCAGCGGGAGCCCAGGGATTGAGCAGTTCTTC. It translates to CSGSPGIEQFF.

V gene TRBV11-2 combines with J gene TRBJ2-1; 8 bases line up with TRBD2. CDR1 is SGHAT, CDR2 FQNNGV, per germline. The CDR3 contains 16 residues. V trimming: 3 bases; J trimming: 6 bases; junction bases outside the gene matches: 10. The CDR3 sequence: CASSFLQGSGANEQFF. For the CDR3, the DNA is TGTGCCAGCAGCTTCCTTCAAGGTAGCGGGGCCAATGAGCAGTTCTTC.

V is TRBV7-9 and J is TRBJ2-3; D may match TRBD1 or TRBD2 (5 bases each). V lost 1 base and J lost 5, with 10 bases in between. There are 14 residues in the CDR3. Germline CDR1 reads SEHNR; CDR2 reads FQNEAQ (reference sequence). Here the CDR3 reads CASSLGGDGDTQYF. Here the CDR3 DNA reads TGTGCCAGCAGCTTAGGAGGGGACGGAGATACGCAGTATTTT.

The chain links TRBV28 to TRBJ1-6; D gene uncertain. This CDR3 is 14 amino acids long. The germline V gene has CDR1 MDHEN and CDR2 SYDVKM. V was trimmed by 6 bases and J by 10 bases, leaving 16 bases between them. As DNA, the CDR3 is TGTGCCAGCAGAAAAGCCATCTTGGGGTCACCCCTCCACTTT. Amino acids: CASRKAILGSPLHF.

This chain links TRBV5-1 with TRBJ1-1; 7 positions match TRBD1. Germline assignment: CDR1 SGHRS and CDR2 YFSETQ. Trimming removed 4 bases from V and 1 base from J; junction bases left unmatched: 7. The CDR3 extends over 15 amino acids. CDR3 in amino acids: CASSLEGQKNTEAFF. In DNA form, the CDR3 reads TGCGCCAGCAGCCTAGAGGGACAGAAGAACACTGAAGCTTTCTTT.

This chain uses TRBV10-3 with TRBJ2-1, with TRBD2 matching 10 bases. CDR3 length: 15 amino acids. V lost 2 bases to trimming and J lost 9 bases; unmatched junction nucleotides: 7. CDR1 and CDR2 from the germline V gene are ENHRY and SYGVKD. The CDR3 loop reads CAISETSGGAREQFF. Here the CDR3 DNA reads TGTGCCATCAGTGAGACAAGCGGGGGGGCACGTGAGCAGTTCTTC.

V usage is TRBV27 and J usage is TRBJ2-2; possible D gene TRBD1, 6 bases. Germline assignment: CDR1 MNHEY and CDR2 SMNVEV (reference sequence). The CDR3 totals 16 residues. Trimming took off 7 bases at V and 4 bases at J, with 19 bases between the two ends. CDR3 sequence: CASTHGQKVVTGELFF. The CDR3 DNA reads as TGTGCCAGCACCCATGGACAGAAGGTCGTCACCGGGGAGCTGTTTTTT.

The chain carries TRBV7-9 and TRBJ1-1; D is unclear. The V gene lost 4 bases and the J gene lost 0 bases, with 12 bases spanning the gap. There are 15 residues in the CDR3. CDR1 is SEHNR, CDR2 FQNEAQ, per germline (reference sequence). CDR3 amino acids: CASSSSDVLNTEAFF. CDR3 sequence (DNA): TGTGCCAGCAGCTCTTCGGATGTGTTGAACACTGAAGCTTTCTTT.

The chain combines TRBV18 with TRBJ2-7, with D perhaps TRBD1 (5 bases). Germline CDR1 KGHSH, CDR2 LQKENI. The ends were cut back, 3 bases at V and 7 bases at J, with 13 bases in the middle. CDR3 size: 13 residues. The CDR3 sequence: CASSPDSLREQYF. In DNA, the CDR3 is TGTGCCAGCTCACCCGACAGTCTACGGGAGCAGTACTTC.

The V and J genes are TRBV28 and TRBJ1-5; TRBD1 matches 7 bases. Germline lookup yields CDR1 MDHEN and CDR2 SYDVKM. The junction had 15 bases not matched to a gene; V was cut back by 6 bases and J by 7 bases. CDR3 length: 16 amino acids. CDR3 protein: CASRGGTANGGQPQHF. As DNA, the CDR3 is TGTGCCAGCAGGGGAGGGACAGCCAACGGGGGGCAGCCCCAGCATTTT.

The V call is TRBV12-3 or TRBV12-4, the J call TRBJ2-5; D is undetermined. This CDR3 has 13 residues. The V and J ends lost 0 bases and 5 bases respectively, with 7 bases between them. The CDR3 DNA reads as TGTGCCAGCAGTTTAGCGCTAGGGGAGACCCAGTACTTC. It is translated as CASSLALGETQYF.

The chain joins TRBV28 to TRBJ1-5, with a weak D call TRBD1 (6 bases). The V end was cut by 6 bases, the J end by 6 bases, with 12 bases between. The CDR3 runs to 13 residues. Germline loops: CDR1 MDHEN, CDR2 SYDVKM. CDR3 loop: CASRPGHRQPQHF. The CDR3, as DNA: TGTGCCAGCAGACCGGGACACCGTCAGCCCCAGCATTTT.

The chain couples TRBV20-1 to TRBJ1-6; 8 nucleotides line up with TRBD1. The CDR3 covers 13 residues. Germline CDR1 DFQATT, CDR2 SNEGSKA (reference sequence). J lost 7 bases, V lost 4 bases, and 3 bases had no gene match. CDR3 bases: TGCAGTGCTACAGGGGGCACAAATTCACCCCTCCACTTT. Its translation: CSATGGTNSPLHF.

This clonotype was found once. The genes are TRBV5-5 and TRBJ2-1, with TRBD1 identical over 9 bases. CDR3 length equals 15 residues. J lost 8 bases, V lost 3 bases, and 9 bases had no gene match. From germline, CDR1 is SGHKS and CDR2 YYEKEE (reference sequence). This CDR3 reads CASSSRDRVPDEQFF. The CDR3 nucleotides read TGTGCCAGCAGCTCCCGGGACAGGGTTCCTGATGAGCAGTTCTTC. Filled out from reference TRBV5-5 and TRBJ2-1, the complete variable domain reads DAGVTQSPTHLIKTRGQQVTLRCSPISGHKSVSWYQQVLGQGPQFIFQYYEKEERGRGNFPDRFSARQFPNYSSELNVNALLLGDSALYLCASSSRDRVPDEQFFGPGTRLTVL.

This clonotype occurred a few times. V and J are TRBV6-1 and TRBJ2-3, with D possibly being TRBD2 (6 bases). Germline V gene lookup returns CDR1 MNHNS and CDR2 SASEGT. V was pared by 7 bases and J by 2 bases, with 16 bases between. The length of the CDR3 is 15 residues. The CDR3 DNA reads TGTGCCAGCAAGATTAGGGCGGGATCCACAGATACGCAGTATTTT. It translates to CASKIRAGSTDTQYF.

The V and J genes are TRBV11-2 and TRBJ1-1; tentative D call: TRBD1 (6 bases). The CDR3 length is 15 residues. The V end was cut by 4 bases, the J end by 1 base, with 13 bases between. The germline V gene has CDR1 SGHAT and CDR2 FQNNGV. This CDR3 is CASSSTGSKNTEAFF. The CDR3 region has the DNA TGTGCCAGCAGCTCTACAGGGTCCAAGAACACTGAAGCTTTCTTT.

The chain is built from TRBV2 and TRBJ2-5; D not certain. Germline CDR1 is SNHLY and CDR2 is FYNNEI. V lost 1 base and J 3 bases, leaving 12 bases between the germline ends. The CDR3 runs to 15 residues. For the CDR3, the DNA is TGTGCCAGCAGTGAAGTTCTGGGTGGGGAAGAGACCCAGTACTTC. Encoded protein: CASSEVLGGEETQYF.

The rearrangement joins TRBV28 to TRBJ1-1; the D gene is possibly TRBD1 (6 bases). With 6 bases removed from V and 1 base from J, the gap between germline ends came to 21 bases. In germline, CDR1 is MDHEN, CDR2 SYDVKM. The CDR3 is 17 residues long. The CDR3, as DNA: TGTGCCAGCAGCCTTCCCCTACAGGGAAAGAGGAACACTGAAGCTTTCTTT. It is translated as CASSLPLQGKRNTEAFF. The full variable domain, with the rest looked up from reference TRBV28 and TRBJ1-1, is DVKVTQSSRYLVKRTGEKVFLECVQDMDHENMFWYRQDPGLGLRLIYFSYDVKMKEKGDIPEGYSVSREKKERFSLILESASTNQTSMYLCASSLPLQGKRNTEAFFGQGTRLTVV.

This chain uses TRBV19 with TRBJ2-3; TRBD2 might be the D (5 bases). Germline CDR1 is LNHDA and CDR2 is SQIVND (reference sequence). V was cut by 1 base and J by 5 bases, with 7 bases left in between. The CDR3 runs 13 residues. The DNA for the CDR3 is TGTGCCAGTAGTATAGGACGGGGAGATACGCAGTATTTT. This gives the protein CASSIGRGDTQYF.

This chain joins TRBV4-1 and TRBJ2-7, with D possibly TRBD1 on 5 matching bases. The CDR3 is 14 residues long. Germline lookup yields CDR1 MGHRA and CDR2 YSYEKL. Deletions cut 4 bases from V and 6 bases from J, with 16 bases between. The CDR3 nucleotides are TGCGCCAGCAGCCGGGGCCTAGAGGCAGGCGAGCAGTACTTC. Translating it yields CASSRGLEAGEQYF.